The present T cell receptor beta chain was sequenced within a study of human T cells and chemical hapten exposure. As to time point: patch test 3, about 24 weeks after DPC sensitization. Treatment denoted: therapeutic diphenylcyclopropenone sensitization with weekly scalp DPC. Patches went on only after blood had been drawn each time. General study findings and limits: TCRs whose frequency exceeded 1 in 1000 remained the same following DPC sensitization.

The length of the CDR3 is 15 residues. Germline loops: CDR1 MNHNY, CDR2 SVGAGI (reference sequence). The trim removed 7 bases at V and 2 bases at J, leaving 8 bases unmatched. Points on this clonotype: What it binds is not known.

TCRdb itself ran the RACE reads through MiXCR, one entry per CDR3 protein. This table holds 180,000 or so distinct CDR3 sequences, around 23% found once. This TCR was recovered from a woman in her forties with alopecia areata. Some clones in this sample may be carry-over from other donors' samples. The chain is built from TRBV6-6 and TRBJ2-3; 8 nucleotides match TRBD1. The sequencing here drew on whole blood, taken in connection with sensitization to the hapten diphenylcyclopropenone (DPC). The CDR3 here is CASKTGQVYTDTQYF. In DNA, the CDR3 is TGTGCCAGCAAAACGGGACAGGTTTACACAGATACGCAGTATTTT.